This section outlines one T cell receptor beta chain sequence together with its context. The data belong to a study of control samples from healthy donors and cancer patients. The repertoire was sequenced with immunoSEQ multiplex PCR; TCRdb's copy has only in-frame clones and lacks some. The data show about 130,000 clones, roughly 92% seen once. This TCR was recovered from an elderly man with head and neck cancer. Material: PBMCs.

The chain's CDR3 is CASSLDGTSGRPYEQYF. The CDR3 region has the DNA TGTGCCAGCAGCTTGGATGGGACTAGCGGGAGACCCTACGAGCAGTACTTC. This chain joins TRBV5-6 and TRBJ2-7; TRBD2 matches 14 bases. Germline values: CDR1 SGHDT, CDR2 YYEEEE. Unmatched junction bases numbered 4, after V lost 0 bases and J lost 2 bases. The CDR3 runs to 17 residues.